This TCR beta chain was sequenced in a study of OX40 agonist ivuxolimab in advanced cancers. At the level of the study: It was permissible to have had prior anti-PD-1, anti-PD-L1 or anti-CTLA-4 therapy, and approximately 40% had some. Overall study findings and caveats: There was clonal expansion of CD4+ and CD8+ blood T cells by week 6 at 0.1 to 3.0 mg/kg.

Sequencing was performed with immunoSEQ multiplex PCR; in TCRdb, only in-frame clones are kept and a portion is missing. This table holds about 37,000 clones, over 75% found once. With respect to this clone: Antigen specificity is unknown.

CDR3 length equals 15 residues. Germline V gene sequence: CDR1 SGDLS, CDR2 YYNGEE. The V end was cut by 0 bases, the J end by 3 bases, with 13 bases between. The rearrangement links TRBV9 to TRBJ2-7, with D possibly being TRBD2 (6 bases). The receptor was derived from an adult with an advanced solid tumor such as melanoma, head and neck, liver or kidney cancer. Sequencing used CD4+ or CD8+ T cells sorted from blood, obtained in a trial of the OX40 agonist ivuxolimab. CDR3 residues: CASSVGGALGYEQYF. The CDR3 nucleotides are TGTGCCAGCAGCGTAGGCGGGGCCTTAGGCTACGAGCAGTACTTC.